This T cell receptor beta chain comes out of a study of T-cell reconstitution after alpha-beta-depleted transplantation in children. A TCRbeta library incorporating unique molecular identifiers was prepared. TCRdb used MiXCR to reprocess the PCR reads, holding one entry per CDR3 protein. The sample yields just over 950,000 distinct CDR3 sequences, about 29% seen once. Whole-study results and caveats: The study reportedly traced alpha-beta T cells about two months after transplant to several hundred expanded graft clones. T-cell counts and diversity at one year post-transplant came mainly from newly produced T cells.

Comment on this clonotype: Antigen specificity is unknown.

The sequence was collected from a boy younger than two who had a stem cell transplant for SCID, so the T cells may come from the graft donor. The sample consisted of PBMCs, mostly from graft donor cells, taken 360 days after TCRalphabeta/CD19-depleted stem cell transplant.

CDR3 sequence: CSARPQGEQFF. CDR3 nucleotides: TGCAGTGCTAGACCTCAGGGGGAGCAGTTCTTC. The J gene is TRBJ2-1, the V gene TRBV20-1, with TRBD1 as a possible D gene (6 bases). Germline CDR1 reads DFQATT; CDR2 reads SNEGSKA (reference sequence). The CDR3 spans 11 residues. The V and J ends lost 2 bases and 10 bases respectively, with 9 bases between them.